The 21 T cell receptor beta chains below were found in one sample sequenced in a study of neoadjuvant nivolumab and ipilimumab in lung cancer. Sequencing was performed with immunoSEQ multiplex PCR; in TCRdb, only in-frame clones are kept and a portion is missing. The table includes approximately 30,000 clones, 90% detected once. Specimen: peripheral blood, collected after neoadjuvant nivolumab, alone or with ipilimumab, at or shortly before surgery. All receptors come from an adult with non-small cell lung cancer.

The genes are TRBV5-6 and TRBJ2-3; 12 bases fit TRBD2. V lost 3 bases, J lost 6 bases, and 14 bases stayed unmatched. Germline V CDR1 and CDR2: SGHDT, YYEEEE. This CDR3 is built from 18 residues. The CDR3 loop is CASSSPAALAGGPDTQYF. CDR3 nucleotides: TGTGCCAGCAGCTCTCCAGCCGCGCTAGCGGGGGGGCCGGATACGCAGTATTTT.

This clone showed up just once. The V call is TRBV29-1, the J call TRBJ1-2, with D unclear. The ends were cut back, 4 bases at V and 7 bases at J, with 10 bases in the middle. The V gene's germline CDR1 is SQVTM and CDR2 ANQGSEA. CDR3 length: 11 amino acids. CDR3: CSVGSGFGYTF. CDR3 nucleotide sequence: TGCAGCGTTGGATCGGGGTTTGGCTACACCTTC.

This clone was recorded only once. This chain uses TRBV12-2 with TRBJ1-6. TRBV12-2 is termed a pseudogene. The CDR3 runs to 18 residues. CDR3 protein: CASRLAFFRPSWDSPLHF. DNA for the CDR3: TGTGCAAGTCGCTTAGCGTTTTTTAGGCCCTCCTGGGATTCACCCCTCCACTTT.

In nucleotides, the CDR3 is TGTGCCAGCAGCGGGATGGGGGGATTTGGCTATGGCTACACCTTC. This translates into CASSGMGGFGYGYTF. The chain recombines TRBV5-8 with TRBJ1-2; maybe TRBD1 (5 bases). CDR1 SGHTS and CDR2 YDEGEE come from the germline V gene. V lost 4 bases to trimming and J lost 4 bases, with 17 bases between them. CDR3 length: 15 amino acids.

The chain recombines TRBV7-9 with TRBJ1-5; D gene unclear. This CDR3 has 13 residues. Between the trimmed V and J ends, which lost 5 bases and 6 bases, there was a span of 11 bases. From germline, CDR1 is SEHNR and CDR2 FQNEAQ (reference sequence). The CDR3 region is CASSIDHFQPQHF. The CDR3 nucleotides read TGTGCCAGCAGCATAGACCATTTTCAGCCCCAGCATTTT.

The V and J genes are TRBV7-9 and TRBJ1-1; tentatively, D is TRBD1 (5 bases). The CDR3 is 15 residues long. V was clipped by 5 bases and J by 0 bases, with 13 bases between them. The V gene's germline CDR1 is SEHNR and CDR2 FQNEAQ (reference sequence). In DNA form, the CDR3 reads TGTGCCAGCAGCCCCCCGGGGGGGGTGAACACTGAAGCTTTCTTT. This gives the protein CASSPPGGVNTEAFF.

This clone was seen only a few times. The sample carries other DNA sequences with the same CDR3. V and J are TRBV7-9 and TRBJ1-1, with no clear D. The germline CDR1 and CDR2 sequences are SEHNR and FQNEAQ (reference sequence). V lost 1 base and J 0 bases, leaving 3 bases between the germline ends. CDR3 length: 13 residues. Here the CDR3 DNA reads TGTGCCAGCAGCTTAGATATGAACACTGAAGCTTTCTTT. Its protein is CASSLDMNTEAFF. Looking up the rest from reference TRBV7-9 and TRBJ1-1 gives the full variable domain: DTGVSQNPRHKITKRGQNVTFRCDPISEHNRLYWYRQTLGQGPEFLTYFQNEAQLEKSRLLSDRFSAERPKGSFSTLEIQRTEQGDSAMYLCASSLDMNTEAFFGQGTRLTVV.

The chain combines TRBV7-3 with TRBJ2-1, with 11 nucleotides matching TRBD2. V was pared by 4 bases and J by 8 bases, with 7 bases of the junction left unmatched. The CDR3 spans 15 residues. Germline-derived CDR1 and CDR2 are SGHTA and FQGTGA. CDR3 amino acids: CASSSLAGGMYEQFF. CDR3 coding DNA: TGTGCCAGCAGCTCCCTAGCGGGGGGTATGTATGAGCAGTTCTTC.

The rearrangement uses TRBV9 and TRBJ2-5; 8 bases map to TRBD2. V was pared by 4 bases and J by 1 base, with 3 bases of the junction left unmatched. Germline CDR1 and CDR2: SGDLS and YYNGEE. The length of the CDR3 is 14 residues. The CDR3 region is CASSRSGAQETQYF. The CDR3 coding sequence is TGTGCCAGCAGCCGTAGCGGGGCCCAAGAGACCCAGTACTTC.

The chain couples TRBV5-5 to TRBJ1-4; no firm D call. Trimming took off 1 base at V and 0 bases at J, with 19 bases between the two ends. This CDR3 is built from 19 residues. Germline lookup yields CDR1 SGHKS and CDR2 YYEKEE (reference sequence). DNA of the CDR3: TGTGCCAGCAGCTTGCCGGGTTCAGCCCTGAAAGCAACTAATGAAAAACTGTTTTTT. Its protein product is CASSLPGSALKATNEKLFF. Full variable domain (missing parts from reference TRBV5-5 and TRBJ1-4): DAGVTQSPTHLIKTRGQQVTLRCSPISGHKSVSWYQQVLGQGPQFIFQYYEKEERGRGNFPDRFSARQFPNYSSELNVNALLLGDSALYLCASSLPGSALKATNEKLFFGSGTQLSVL.

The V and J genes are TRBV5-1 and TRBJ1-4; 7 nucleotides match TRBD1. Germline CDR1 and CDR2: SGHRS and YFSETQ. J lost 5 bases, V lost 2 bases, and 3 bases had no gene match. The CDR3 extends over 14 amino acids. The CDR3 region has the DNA TGCGCCAGCAGCTTCGGGACAGCGAATGAAAAACTGTTTTTT. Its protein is CASSFGTANEKLFF.

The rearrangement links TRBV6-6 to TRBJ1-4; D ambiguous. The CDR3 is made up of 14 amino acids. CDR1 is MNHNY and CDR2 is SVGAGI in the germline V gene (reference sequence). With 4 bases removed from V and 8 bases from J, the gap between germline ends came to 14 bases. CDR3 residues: CASSSQGIREKLFF. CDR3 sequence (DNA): TGTGCCAGCAGTTCCCAAGGTATTCGGGAAAAACTGTTTTTT.

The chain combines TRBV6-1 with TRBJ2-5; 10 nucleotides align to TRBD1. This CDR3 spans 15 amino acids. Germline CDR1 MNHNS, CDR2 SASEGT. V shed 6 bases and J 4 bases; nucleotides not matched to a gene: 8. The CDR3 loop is CASSRGQGGSETQYF. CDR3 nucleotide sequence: TGTGCCAGCAGCCGAGGACAGGGGGGTTCAGAGACCCAGTACTTC.

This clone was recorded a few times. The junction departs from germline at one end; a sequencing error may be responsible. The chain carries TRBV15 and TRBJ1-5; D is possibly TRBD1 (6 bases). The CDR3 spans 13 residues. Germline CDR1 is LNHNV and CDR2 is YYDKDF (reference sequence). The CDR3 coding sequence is TGTGCTACCAGGGGCAATACTTATCAGCCCCAGCATTTT. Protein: CATRGNTYQPQHF.

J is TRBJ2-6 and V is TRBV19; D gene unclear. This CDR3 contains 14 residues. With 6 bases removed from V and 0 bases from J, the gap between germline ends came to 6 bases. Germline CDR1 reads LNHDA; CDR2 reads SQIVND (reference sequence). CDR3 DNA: TGTGCCAGTAGGCAGAGCTCTGGGGCCAACGTCCTGACTTTC. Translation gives CASRQSSGANVLTF.

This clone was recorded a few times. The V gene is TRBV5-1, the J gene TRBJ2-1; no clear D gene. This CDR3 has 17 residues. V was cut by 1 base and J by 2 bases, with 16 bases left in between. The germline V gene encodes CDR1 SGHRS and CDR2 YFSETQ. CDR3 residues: CASSLFRQRGAYNEQFF. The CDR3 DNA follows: TGCGCCAGCAGCTTGTTCAGGCAGCGTGGTGCCTACAATGAGCAGTTCTTC.

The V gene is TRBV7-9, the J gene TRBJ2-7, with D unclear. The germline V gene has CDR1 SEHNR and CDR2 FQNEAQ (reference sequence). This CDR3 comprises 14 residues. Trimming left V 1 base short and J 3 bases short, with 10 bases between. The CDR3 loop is CASSLGYVYYEQYF. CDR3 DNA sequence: TGTGCCAGCAGCTTAGGATACGTATACTACGAGCAGTACTTC.

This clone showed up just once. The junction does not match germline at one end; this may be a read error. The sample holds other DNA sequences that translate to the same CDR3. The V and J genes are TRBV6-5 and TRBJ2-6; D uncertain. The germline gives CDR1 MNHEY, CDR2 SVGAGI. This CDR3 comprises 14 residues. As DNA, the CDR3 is TGTGCTAGCAGCCCGAACTCTGGGGCCAACGTCCTGACTTTC. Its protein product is CASSPNSGANVLTF.

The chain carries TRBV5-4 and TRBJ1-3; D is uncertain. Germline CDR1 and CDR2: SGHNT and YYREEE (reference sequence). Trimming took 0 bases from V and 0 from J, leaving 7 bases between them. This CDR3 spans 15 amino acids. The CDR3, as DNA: TGTGCCAGCAGCTTGGACACTCACTCTGGAAACACCATATATTTT. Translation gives CASSLDTHSGNTIYF.

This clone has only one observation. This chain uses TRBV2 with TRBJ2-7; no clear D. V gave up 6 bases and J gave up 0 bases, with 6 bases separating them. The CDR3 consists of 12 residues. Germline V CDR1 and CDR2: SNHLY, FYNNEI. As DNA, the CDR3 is TGTGCCAGCAGGTACCTCTCCTACGAGCAGTACTTC. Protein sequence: CASRYLSYEQYF.

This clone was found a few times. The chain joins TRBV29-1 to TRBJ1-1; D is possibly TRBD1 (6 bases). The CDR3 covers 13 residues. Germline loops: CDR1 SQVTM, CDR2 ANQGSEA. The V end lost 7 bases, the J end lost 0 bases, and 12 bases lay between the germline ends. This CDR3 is CSGQGSMNTEAFF. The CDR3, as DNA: TGCAGCGGCCAGGGGTCCATGAACACTGAAGCTTTCTTT. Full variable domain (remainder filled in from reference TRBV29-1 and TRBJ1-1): SAVISQKPSRDICQRGTSLTIQCQVDSQVTMMFWYRQQPGQSLTLIATANQGSEATYESGFVIDKFPISRPNLTFSTLTVSNMSPEDSSIYLCSGQGSMNTEAFFGQGTRLTVV.